This T cell receptor (beta chain) was recovered during a study of shared clonotypes between healthy human individuals. Study-level information: Researchers assigned three CD4 naive, three CD4 memory, two CD8 naive and one CD8 memory plate to each donor. Findings and caveats of the study: Collection of samples was limited to blood; tissue repertoires likely differ. Read depth was anticipated to influence clonotype sharing among donors.

A note on this clone: Its antigen is undetermined.

This CDR3 is built from 15 residues. Germline loops: CDR1 SEHNR, CDR2 FQNEAQ (reference sequence). V gave up 5 bases and J gave up 1 base; unmatched junction bases: 3. Sequenced by immunoSEQ multiplex PCR; TCRdb stores in-frame clones only, minus some. The sample includes 95,000 to 120,000 clones, more than 65% of them seen just once. This rearrangement joins TRBV7-9 to TRBJ2-2, with 8 bases aligning to TRBD1. The specimen sequenced was memory CD8+ T cells sorted from blood. Subset in this sample: CD45RO+ cells pooled with CCR7-negative TemRA cells. The clonotype originates from a woman younger than 45 in good health. CDR3 sequence reads: CASSPDRGNTGELFF. The CDR3 DNA reads as TGTGCCAGCAGCCCCGACAGGGGGAACACCGGGGAGCTGTTTTTT.